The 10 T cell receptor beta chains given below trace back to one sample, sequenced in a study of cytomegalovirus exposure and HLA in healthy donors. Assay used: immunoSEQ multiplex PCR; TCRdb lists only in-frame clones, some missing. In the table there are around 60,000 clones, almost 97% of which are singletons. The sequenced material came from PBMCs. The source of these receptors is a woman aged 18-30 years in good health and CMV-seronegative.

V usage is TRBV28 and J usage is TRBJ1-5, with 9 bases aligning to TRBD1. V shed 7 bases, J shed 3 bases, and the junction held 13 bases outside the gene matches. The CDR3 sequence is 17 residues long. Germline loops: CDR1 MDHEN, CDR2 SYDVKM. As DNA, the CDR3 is TGTGCCAGCAACGACCTATCCCGGGACAGGGACAATCAGCCCCAGCATTTT. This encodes CASNDLSRDRDNQPQHF. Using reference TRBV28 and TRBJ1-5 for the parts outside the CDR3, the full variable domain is DVKVTQSSRYLVKRTGEKVFLECVQDMDHENMFWYRQDPGLGLRLIYFSYDVKMKEKGDIPEGYSVSREKKERFSLILESASTNQTSMYLCASNDLSRDRDNQPQHFGDGTRLSIL.

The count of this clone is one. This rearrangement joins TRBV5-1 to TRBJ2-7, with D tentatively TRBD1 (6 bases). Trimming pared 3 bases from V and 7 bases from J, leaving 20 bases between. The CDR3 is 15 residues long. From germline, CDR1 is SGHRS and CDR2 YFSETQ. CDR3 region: CASSSQGRPPLEQYF. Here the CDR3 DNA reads TGCGCCAGCAGCTCACAGGGCCGCCCCCCTCTGGAGCAGTACTTC.

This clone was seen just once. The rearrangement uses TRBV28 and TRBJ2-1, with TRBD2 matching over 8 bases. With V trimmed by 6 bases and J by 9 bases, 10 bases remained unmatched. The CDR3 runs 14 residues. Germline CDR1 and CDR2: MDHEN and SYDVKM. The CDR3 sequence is CASRGPGGAGEQFF. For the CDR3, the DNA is TGTGCCAGCAGGGGCCCGGGGGGGGCCGGTGAGCAGTTCTTC.

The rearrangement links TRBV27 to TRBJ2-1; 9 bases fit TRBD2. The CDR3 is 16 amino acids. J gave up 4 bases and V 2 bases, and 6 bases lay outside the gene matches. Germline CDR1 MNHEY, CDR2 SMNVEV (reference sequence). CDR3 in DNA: TGTGCCAGCAGTTTAGCGGGGGGGGAGCCTTACAATGAGCAGTTCTTC. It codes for CASSLAGGEPYNEQFF.

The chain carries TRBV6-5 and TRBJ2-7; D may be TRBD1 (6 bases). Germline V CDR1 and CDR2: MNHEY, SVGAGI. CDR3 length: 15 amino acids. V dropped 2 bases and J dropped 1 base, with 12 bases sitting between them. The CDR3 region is CASSYGGAGSYEQYF. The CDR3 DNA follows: TGTGCCAGCAGTTACGGGGGCGCCGGGTCCTACGAGCAGTACTTC.

CDR3 sequence (DNA): TGTGCCAGCAGTTTTGGCGGGAGGGCCTTTTCCTACGAGCAGTACTTC. It yields the protein CASSFGGRAFSYEQYF. The chain links TRBV28 to TRBJ2-7; 9 nucleotides align to TRBD2. The CDR3 runs 16 residues. Germline CDR1 is MDHEN and CDR2 is SYDVKM. Trimming cost V 3 bases and J 1 base; bases outside gene matches: 7.

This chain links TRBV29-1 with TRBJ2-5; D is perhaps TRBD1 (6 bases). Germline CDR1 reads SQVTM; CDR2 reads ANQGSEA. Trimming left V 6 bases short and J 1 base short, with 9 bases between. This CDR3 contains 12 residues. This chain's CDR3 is CSVLGGQETQYF. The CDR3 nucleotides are TGCAGCGTACTAGGGGGCCAAGAGACCCAGTACTTC.

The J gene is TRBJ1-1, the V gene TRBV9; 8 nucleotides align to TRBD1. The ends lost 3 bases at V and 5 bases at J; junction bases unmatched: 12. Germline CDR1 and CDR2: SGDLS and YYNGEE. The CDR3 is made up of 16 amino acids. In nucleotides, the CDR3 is TGTGCCAGCAGCGGCGGGACAGGAAATCATGGGACTGAAGCTTTCTTT. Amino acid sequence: CASSGGTGNHGTEAFF.

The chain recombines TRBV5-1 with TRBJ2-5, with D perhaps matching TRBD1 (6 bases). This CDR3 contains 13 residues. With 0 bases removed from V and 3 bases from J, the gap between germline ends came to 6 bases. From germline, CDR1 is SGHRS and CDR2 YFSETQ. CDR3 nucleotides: TGCGCCAGCAGCTTGGAGGGGGAAGAGACCCAGTACTTC. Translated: CASSLEGEETQYF.

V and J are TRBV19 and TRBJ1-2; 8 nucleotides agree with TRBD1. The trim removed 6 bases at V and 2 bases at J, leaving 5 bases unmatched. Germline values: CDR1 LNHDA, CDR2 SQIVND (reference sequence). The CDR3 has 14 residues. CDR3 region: CASSRTGTNYGYTF. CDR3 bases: TGTGCCAGTAGCCGGACAGGGACAAACTATGGCTACACCTTC.